The 11 T cell receptor beta chains in this list originate from one sample, sequenced in a study of shared clonotypes between healthy human individuals. Naive CD8 cells were CD45RO-negative, positively selected for CCR7, excluding terminally differentiated effector memory CD45RA+ cells. TCRdb's copy holds only in-frame clones and misses some; the assay was immunoSEQ multiplex PCR. This table holds about 680,000 clones, about 90% found once. Sequencing was done on a sample of naive CD8+ T cells sorted from blood. The source is a man aged 30 to 39 in good health.

This chain links TRBV19 with TRBJ2-1, with 9 bases that match TRBD2. Germline CDR1 reads LNHDA; CDR2 reads SQIVND (reference sequence). The CDR3 contains 15 residues. V shed 3 bases, J shed 8 bases, and the junction held 8 bases outside the gene matches. This CDR3 reads CASSISLAGYDEQFF. DNA of the CDR3: TGTGCCAGTAGTATCAGCCTAGCGGGGTATGATGAGCAGTTCTTC.

V gene TRBV10-3 combines with J gene TRBJ2-7; 7 bases align to TRBD1. Germline lookup yields CDR1 ENHRY and CDR2 SYGVKD. The CDR3 length is 17 residues. J gave up 5 bases and V 0 bases, and 13 bases lay outside the gene matches. CDR3 nucleotides: TGTGCCATCAGTGAGTCGGCCGAAGGGACAGTCTTTGACGAGCAGTACTTC. It specifies CAISESAEGTVFDEQYF.

The rearrangement links TRBV11-1 to TRBJ2-3; D may match TRBD1 or TRBD2 (5 bases each). V lost 4 bases to trimming and J lost 2 bases, with 10 bases between them. Germline CDR1 and CDR2: SGHAT and FQDESV (reference sequence). This CDR3 spans 14 amino acids. The CDR3 region is CASSSQGDTDTQYF. The CDR3 nucleotides read TGTGCCAGCAGCTCGCAGGGAGACACAGATACGCAGTATTTT.

The gene calls are TRBV7-2 and TRBJ2-1; D remains ambiguous. The V end was cut by 2 bases, the J end by 6 bases, with 8 bases between. CDR1 is SGHTA, CDR2 FQGNSA, per germline. The CDR3 runs to 13 residues. The CDR3 spells CASSLTGINEQFF. The CDR3 DNA sequence: TGTGCCAGCAGCTTAACTGGGATCAATGAGCAGTTCTTC.

The chain combines TRBV7-6 with TRBJ2-3; possibly TRBD1 for D (6 bases). V was cut by 6 bases and J by 4 bases, with 14 bases left in between. Germline loops: CDR1 SGHVS, CDR2 FNYEAQ. The CDR3 spans 14 residues. This CDR3 reads CASSLGGGSDTQYF. In DNA form, the CDR3 reads TGTGCCAGCAGTCTAGGGGGTGGTTCAGATACGCAGTATTTT.

The gene calls are TRBV7-8 and TRBJ2-5, with 7 positions matching TRBD2. The V and J ends lost 5 bases and 5 bases, in that order; junction bases with no gene match: 11. The CDR3 extends over 15 amino acids. The germline CDR1 and CDR2 sequences are SGHVS and FQNEAQ. The CDR3 protein is CASSGEGGGVETQYF. The CDR3 DNA sequence: TGTGCCAGCAGCGGAGAGGGCGGGGGAGTCGAGACCCAGTACTTC. The full variable domain, completed using reference TRBV7-8 and TRBJ2-5, is GAGVSQSPRYKVAKRGQDVALRCDPISGHVSLFWYQQALGQGPEFLTYFQNEAQLDKSGLPSDRFFAERPEGSVSTLKIQRTQQEDSAVYLCASSGEGGGVETQYFGPGTRLLVL.

This chain links TRBV27 with TRBJ1-5; D is perhaps TRBD1 (5 bases). Germline CDR1 and CDR2: MNHEY and SMNVEV (reference sequence). CDR3 length equals 14 residues. Trimming pared 5 bases from V and 4 bases from J, leaving 12 bases between. CDR3 coding DNA: TGTGCCAGCAGTCCCGGACGGACAAATCAGCCCCAGCATTTT. It encodes CASSPGRTNQPQHF.

This chain connects TRBV4-1 to TRBJ2-7; 10 bases are a match to TRBD1. Losses at the gene ends were 6 bases for V and 4 bases for J; bases not matched to a gene: 6. Germline V gene sequence: CDR1 MGHRA, CDR2 YSYEKL. The CDR3 consists of 14 residues. CDR3 protein: CASRDGTGEYEQYF. The CDR3 DNA sequence: TGCGCCAGCAGAGACGGGACAGGGGAGTACGAGCAGTACTTC.

The rearrangement joins TRBV28 to TRBJ2-7, with D possibly TRBD2 on 6 matching bases. The CDR3 is made up of 13 amino acids. V dropped 6 bases and J dropped 2 bases, with 11 bases sitting between them. Germline values: CDR1 MDHEN, CDR2 SYDVKM. CDR3 nucleotide sequence: TGTGCCAGCAGCGCGGGGATAACCTACGAGCAGTACTTC. Amino acids: CASSAGITYEQYF.

The chain recombines TRBV5-1 with TRBJ2-7; TRBD1 aligns across 10 bases. Germline loops: CDR1 SGHRS, CDR2 YFSETQ. The CDR3 runs to 14 residues. V lost 4 bases to trimming and J lost 3 bases; unmatched junction nucleotides: 4. CDR3 sequence reads: CASSPRDRGYEQYF. DNA of the CDR3: TGCGCCAGCAGCCCTCGGGACAGGGGCTACGAGCAGTACTTC.

The gene calls are TRBV7-8 and TRBJ2-7; 10 bases agree with TRBD2. With V trimmed by 8 bases and J by 5 bases, 9 bases remained unmatched. The V gene's germline CDR1 is SGHVS and CDR2 FQNEAQ. This CDR3 is built from 14 residues. The CDR3 DNA is TGTGCCAGCCAAGGGCTAGCGGGAGCCCACGAGCAGTACTTC. This sequence encodes CASQGLAGAHEQYF.